These 26 T cell receptor beta chains were sequenced from one sample in a study of T cells after yellow fever vaccination (dated by TCRdb to the late 2010s). Libraries were prepared through 5' RACE. The sequencer was an Illumina HiSeq 2500. TCRdb ran its own pipeline on the public reads, namely fastp trimming at Q25 and MiXCR clone calling, and kept in-frame beta chains. Under each unique CDR3 protein, matching rows form one entry showing the most common genes and DNA. The sample table shows hundreds of thousands of distinct CDR3 sequences, and roughly 12% are seen once. The ten largest clones represent under 15% of the sample. What this sample's treatment or condition label stands for: live attenuated yellow fever vaccine strain. Specimen: PBMCs, collected on the day of the yellow fever booster vaccination. The receptors were gathered from a man aged 30 to 39 who received the YFV17D yellow fever vaccine.

This clonotype was picked up many times. The rearrangement joins TRBV12-3 or TRBV12-4 to TRBJ2-1, with D hard to call. The V and J ends lost 1 base and 4 bases respectively, with 5 bases between them. This CDR3 contains 13 residues. CDR3: CASSLGPYNEQFF. CDR3 bases: TGTGCCAGCAGTTTAGGACCATACAATGAGCAGTTCTTC.

The table lists this clonotype with a few counts. The V and J genes are TRBV6-5 and TRBJ2-1; TRBD2 agrees at 10 bases. CDR3 size: 16 residues. V was clipped by 3 bases and J by 6 bases; unmatched bases: 8. Germline CDR1 reads MNHEY; CDR2 reads SVGAGI. The CDR3 loop reads CASSYSLAGVSNEQFF. The CDR3 DNA follows: TGTGCCAGCAGTTATTCCCTAGCGGGAGTCTCCAATGAGCAGTTCTTC.

This chain connects TRBV11-2 to TRBJ1-1; TRBD1 is a possible D gene (5 bases). V was shortened by 6 bases and J by 11 bases, with 13 bases between the two germline ends. The CDR3 runs 11 residues. The germline CDR1 and CDR2 sequences are SGHAT and FQNNGV. CDR3 sequence reads: CASREGRGAFF. CDR3 nucleotides: TGTGCCAGCAGGGAGGGGCGGGGTGCTTTCTTT. Based on the CDR3 plus reference TRBV11-2 and TRBJ1-1, the full variable domain is EAGVAQSPRYKIIEKRQSVAFWCNPISGHATLYWYQQILGQGPKLLIQFQNNGVVDDSQLPKDRFSAERLKGVDSTLKIQPAKLEDSAVYLCASREGRGAFFGQGTRLTVV.

This chain links TRBV3-1 with TRBJ1-1, with D perhaps matching TRBD1 (5 bases). This CDR3 comprises 14 residues. Germline assignment: CDR1 LGHDT and CDR2 YNNKEL (reference sequence). The V and J ends lost 3 bases and 13 bases respectively, with 21 bases between them. DNA of the CDR3: TGTGCCAGCAGCCACGCGGGGCCTTCGGGTGGGATTTTCTTT. Residues: CASSHAGPSGGIFF.

The CDR3 DNA reads TGTGCCAGCAGTGACTCTATATGGGGGAAACCGGGACAGGGGGCCAACACCGGGGAGCTGTTTTTT. It specifies CASSDSIWGKPGQGANTGELFF. The rearrangement links TRBV28 to TRBJ2-2; 12 bases agree with TRBD1. The J segment lost 2 bases and the V segment lost 5 bases, leaving 21 bases of the junction unmatched. The CDR3 contains 22 residues. Germline V gives CDR1 MDHEN, CDR2 SYDVKM.

This chain uses TRBV20-1 with TRBJ2-2, with TRBD2 as a possible D gene (7 bases). V lost 3 bases and J lost 3, with 17 bases in between. The CDR3 extends over 16 amino acids. Germline CDR1 reads DFQATT; CDR2 reads SNEGSKA (reference sequence). CDR3 region: CSARGAGAKDTGELFF. CDR3 DNA: TGCAGTGCTAGGGGGGCGGGAGCTAAGGACACCGGGGAGCTGTTTTTT.

This clonotype came up a few times. The chain is built from TRBV20-1 and TRBJ1-1; no reliable D call. The V and J ends lost 3 bases and 1 base respectively, with 6 bases between them. Germline V gene sequence: CDR1 DFQATT, CDR2 SNEGSKA (reference sequence). The CDR3 spans 12 residues. CDR3 loop: CSARGTNTEAFF. DNA for the CDR3: TGCAGTGCTAGGGGAACGAACACTGAAGCTTTCTTT.

This clonotype appeared many times. The V call is TRBV10-3, the J call TRBJ2-3, with D unclear. The CDR3 extends over 11 amino acids. Per the germline V gene, CDR1 is ENHRY and CDR2 is SYGVKD. The V end was cut by 4 bases, the J end by 9 bases, with 8 bases between. Here the CDR3 DNA reads TGTGCCATCAGTGTCCAGTTCACGCAGTATTTT. Translated: CAISVQFTQYF.

The V call is TRBV7-9, the J call TRBJ2-2; D may correspond to TRBD1 or TRBD2 (5 bases each). Germline CDR1 SEHNR, CDR2 FQNEAQ (reference sequence). Trimming removed 5 bases from V and 6 bases from J, with 13 bases in between. The CDR3 has 14 amino acids. The CDR3 region is CASSRDHVSGELFF. The DNA of the CDR3 is TGTGCCAGCAGCCGGGACCACGTCTCCGGGGAGCTGTTTTTT.

This clonotype was observed a few times. The chain combines TRBV12-3 or TRBV12-4 with TRBJ2-3; D is unresolved. The V end lost 3 bases, the J end lost 1 base, and 5 bases lay between the germline ends. This CDR3 has 13 residues. The CDR3 bases are TGTGCCAGCAGTTTTGACGGCACAGATACGCAGTATTTT. Its translation is CASSFDGTDTQYF.

This chain links TRBV9 with TRBJ2-5; tentatively, D is TRBD1 or TRBD2 (5 bases each). V was pared by 0 bases and J by 9 bases, with 12 bases between. Germline V gives CDR1 SGDLS, CDR2 YYNGEE. The CDR3 covers 13 residues. CDR3 protein: CASSVDGTPAQYF. The DNA for the CDR3 is TGTGCCAGCAGCGTAGATGGGACGCCAGCCCAGTACTTC. Together with reference TRBV9 and TRBJ2-5, the CDR3 gives the full variable domain: DSGVTQTPKHLITATGQRVTLRCSPRSGDLSVYWYQQSLDQGLQFLIQYYNGEERAKGNILERFSAQQFPDLHSELNLSSLELGDSALYFCASSVDGTPAQYFGPGTRLLVL.

This clonotype has a handful of counts. The rearrangement joins TRBV20-1 to TRBJ2-3, with TRBD2 identical over 10 bases. CDR3 size: 15 residues. The trim removed 0 bases at V and 8 bases at J, leaving 8 bases unmatched. The germline gives CDR1 DFQATT, CDR2 SNEGSKA (reference sequence). CDR3 DNA sequence: TGCAGTGCTAGAGACCAGCGGGAGGGCCGACCTACGCAGTATTTT. Amino acids: CSARDQREGRPTQYF.

A word on this clonotype: A read error may produce the germline difference seen at one junction end. The chain is built from TRBV11-2 and TRBJ2-5, with D maybe TRBD1 (6 bases). Germline assignment: CDR1 SGHAT and CDR2 FQNNGV. The length of the CDR3 is 15 residues. CDR3 nucleotides: TGTGCCAGCAGCGCCAGAGGGGGATGGCAAGGGACCCAGTACTTC. This codes for CASSARGGWQGTQYF.

The chain employs TRBV3-1 and TRBJ2-7, with 9 bases matching TRBD1. The CDR3 runs to 15 residues. Per the germline V gene, CDR1 is LGHDT and CDR2 is YNNKEL (reference sequence). Germline trimming cut 1 base from V and 6 bases from J; bases unmatched to any gene: 7. CDR3 in amino acids: CASSQVYRGQGEQYF. The CDR3 DNA reads TGTGCCAGCAGCCAAGTATATAGGGGACAGGGCGAGCAGTACTTC.

This chain connects TRBV11-2 to TRBJ2-4, with D tentatively TRBD2 (6 bases). Trimming removed 5 bases at V and 3 bases at J, with 23 bases between. Germline V gene lookup returns CDR1 SGHAT and CDR2 FQNNGV. The CDR3 covers 18 residues. The CDR3 region is CASSLLAFGGTGKNIQYF. In DNA form, the CDR3 reads TGTGCCAGCAGCCTCTTGGCGTTTGGCGGGACGGGCAAAAACATTCAGTACTTC.

A note on this clonotype: At one end, the junction sequence differs from germline, possibly due to a read error. V gene TRBV7-8 combines with J gene TRBJ2-1; 7 bases align to TRBD2. The CDR3 covers 12 residues. Per the germline V gene, CDR1 is SGHVS and CDR2 is FQNEAQ. The CDR3 protein is CSSSPAGSEQFF. The CDR3 DNA sequence: TGTTCCAGCAGCCCAGCGGGGAGTGAGCAGTTCTTC.

The chain uses TRBV6-2 or TRBV6-3 and TRBJ2-7, with a weak D call TRBD1 (6 bases). Per germline, CDR1 MNHEY and CDR2 SVGEGT. V lost 7 bases to trimming and J lost 2 bases, with 15 bases between them. CDR3 size: 14 residues. The CDR3 bases are TGTGCCAGCACCGTGGGACACCCTCCCTACGAGCAGTACTTC. Translated: CASTVGHPPYEQYF.

This clonotype was seen a few times. The chain couples TRBV14 to TRBJ1-1; D uncertain. CDR1 SGHDN and CDR2 FVKESK come from the germline V gene. The length of the CDR3 is 11 residues. Between the trimmed V and J ends, which lost 5 bases and 6 bases, there was a span of 7 bases. The CDR3 DNA reads TGTGCCAGCAGCGCAGGTCCTGAAGCTTTCTTT. It yields the protein CASSAGPEAFF.

This clonotype was counted at least ten times. Written as DNA, the CDR3 is TGTGCCAGCAGCTTTGGAGGGCCCCCCACAGATACGCAGTATTTT. This gives the protein CASSFGGPPTDTQYF. The chain joins TRBV5-5 to TRBJ2-3; D is perhaps TRBD2 (6 bases). Trimming removed 2 bases at V and 2 bases at J, with 12 bases between. The CDR3 contains 15 residues. CDR1 and CDR2 from the germline V gene are SGHKS and YYEKEE (reference sequence).

Only a few counts were recorded for this clonotype. The chain combines TRBV6-1 with TRBJ2-7; the D gene is possibly TRBD2 (6 bases). CDR3 length: 13 residues. CDR1 is MNHNS, CDR2 SASEGT, per germline. The V and J ends lost 7 bases and 5 bases respectively, with 15 bases between them. Written as DNA, the CDR3 is TGTGCCAGCACCCCGGGGGATGGCCACGAGCAGTACTTC. It translates to CASTPGDGHEQYF.

This clonotype appeared a few times. The V and J genes are TRBV18 and TRBJ1-1, with D uncertain. CDR1 KGHSH and CDR2 LQKENI come from the germline V gene. Trimming shortened V by 2 bases and J by 6 bases, and 10 bases separated the two germline ends. The CDR3 contains 13 residues. CDR3 sequence: CASSPMEGSEAFF. The CDR3 DNA reads TGTGCCAGCTCACCAATGGAGGGATCTGAAGCTTTCTTT.

V is TRBV29-1 and J is TRBJ2-5; TRBD2 agrees at 13 bases. The trim removed 6 bases at V and 5 bases at J, leaving 9 bases unmatched. CDR1 is SQVTM and CDR2 is ANQGSEA in the germline V gene. This CDR3 region has 15 residues. The CDR3: CSVRLAGGVGETQYF. DNA for the CDR3: TGCAGCGTCAGACTAGCGGGAGGCGTCGGGGAGACCCAGTACTTC.

This clonotype occurred a few times. The CDR3 DNA is TGTGCCAGCAGCCCCCAGGGGTTGGGGGAGACCCAGTACTTC. Its protein is CASSPQGLGETQYF. The J gene is TRBJ2-5, the V gene TRBV7-2; a possible D gene is TRBD1 (6 bases). Germline CDR1 SGHTA, CDR2 FQGNSA. This CDR3 comprises 14 residues. Between the trimmed V and J ends, which lost 5 bases and 5 bases, there was a span of 15 bases.

This clonotype was observed a handful of times. This chain uses TRBV3-1 with TRBJ2-1, with D perhaps TRBD1 (6 bases). Between the trimmed V and J ends, which lost 8 bases and 0 bases, there was a span of 8 bases. The CDR3 loop spans 13 amino acids. The germline V gene encodes CDR1 LGHDT and CDR2 YNNKEL (reference sequence). DNA of the CDR3: TGTGCCAGCGGACAGAGCTCCTACAATGAGCAGTTCTTC. This sequence encodes CASGQSSYNEQFF.

This chain joins TRBV29-1 and TRBJ2-7, with 8 bases fitting TRBD2. Germline CDR1 and CDR2: SQVTM and ANQGSEA. After removal of 6 bases from V and 2 bases from J, the junction contained 6 bases not matched to a gene. This CDR3 has 13 amino acids. The CDR3 region has the DNA TGCAGCGTCCGAAGCGGGAGCCCCTACGAGCAGTACTTC. This sequence encodes CSVRSGSPYEQYF.

This sequence joins TRBV7-2 and TRBJ2-3; D is unclear. CDR3 size: 15 residues. V was shortened by 6 bases and J by 1 base, with 14 bases between the two germline ends. Germline V gene sequence: CDR1 SGHTA, CDR2 FQGNSA. CDR3 in amino acids: CASSPPRLGTDTQYF. The CDR3 DNA reads as TGTGCCAGCAGTCCCCCGAGGCTTGGCACAGATACGCAGTATTTT.